This T cell receptor (beta chain) is from a study of neoadjuvant nivolumab and ipilimumab in lung cancer. The CDR3 loop spans 15 amino acids. Germline lookup yields CDR1 SGDLS and CDR2 YYNGEE. Trimming took off 4 bases at V and 6 bases at J, with 17 bases between the two ends. Clones were read by immunoSEQ multiplex PCR, and TCRdb kept only the in-frame ones, dropping some. The repertoire holds under 50,000 clones, with around 89% as singletons. Sequences were derived from blood, sampled before neoadjuvant nivolumab, alone or with ipilimumab. The chain has TRBV9 and TRBJ1-5, with D perhaps TRBD1 (5 bases). This TCR derives from an adult with non-small cell lung cancer. Some clones in this sample may be carry-over from other donors' samples. This CDR3 is CASSIGGGEGQPQHF. The CDR3 DNA reads as TGTGCCAGCAGCATCGGCGGGGGAGAGGGTCAGCCCCAGCATTTT.